Given below is one TCR beta chain in context. Treatment in this sample: preoperative locoregional IRX-2 cytokine immunotherapy. TCRdb keeps only in-frame clones here, not all; method: immunoSEQ multiplex PCR. The repertoire has some 3,400 clones, around 80% of them found once; the top ten carry about 7.7%. V dropped 4 bases and J dropped 8 bases, with 12 bases sitting between them. CDR1 and CDR2 from the germline V gene are SGHNT and YENEEA. There are 14 residues in the CDR3. The sample is drawn from a study of preoperative IRX-2 immunotherapy in early breast cancer. This specimen consisted of tumor tissue, obtained after IRX-2 immunotherapy. This clonotype was sampled from a human donor with breast cancer. This chain links TRBV11-3 with TRBJ1-6; D gene uncertain. The CDR3 coding sequence is TGTGCCAGCAGCTCCCCCCGGAGGGATTCACCCCTCCACTTT. This encodes CASSSPRRDSPLHF.